This entry concerns a single TCR beta chain. Some clones are missing from TCRdb's copy, which holds only in-frame ones; the method was immunoSEQ multiplex PCR. The sample holds roughly 53,000 clones, about 82% seen once. The ends were cut back, 2 bases at V and 0 bases at J, with 9 bases in the middle. CDR1 is SGHVS, CDR2 FNYEAQ, per germline. CDR3 size: 15 residues. These data belong to a study of OX40 agonist ivuxolimab in advanced cancers. The receptor was isolated from an adult with an advanced solid tumor such as melanoma, head and neck, liver or kidney cancer. The sample here was CD4+ or CD8+ T cells sorted from blood, taken in a trial of the OX40 agonist ivuxolimab. The V call is TRBV7-6, the J call TRBJ2-3; D is ambiguous. The CDR3 coding sequence is TGTGCCAGCAGCTTATTCACCTCTAGCACAGATACGCAGTATTTT. Protein sequence: CASSLFTSSTDTQYF.